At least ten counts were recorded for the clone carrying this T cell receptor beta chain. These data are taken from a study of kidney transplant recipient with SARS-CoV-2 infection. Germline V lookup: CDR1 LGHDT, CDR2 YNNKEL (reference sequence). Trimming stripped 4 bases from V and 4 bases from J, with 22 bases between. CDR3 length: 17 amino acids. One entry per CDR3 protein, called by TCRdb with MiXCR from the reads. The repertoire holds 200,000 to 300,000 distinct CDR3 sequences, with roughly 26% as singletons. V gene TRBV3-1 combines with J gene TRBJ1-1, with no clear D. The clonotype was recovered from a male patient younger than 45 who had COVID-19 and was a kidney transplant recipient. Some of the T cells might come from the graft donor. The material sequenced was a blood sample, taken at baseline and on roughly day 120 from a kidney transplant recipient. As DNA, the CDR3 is TGTGCCAGCAGCCCGCGGTGTCCCATTTCAATTCGCACTGAAGCTTTCTTT. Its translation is CASSPRCPISIRTEAFF.